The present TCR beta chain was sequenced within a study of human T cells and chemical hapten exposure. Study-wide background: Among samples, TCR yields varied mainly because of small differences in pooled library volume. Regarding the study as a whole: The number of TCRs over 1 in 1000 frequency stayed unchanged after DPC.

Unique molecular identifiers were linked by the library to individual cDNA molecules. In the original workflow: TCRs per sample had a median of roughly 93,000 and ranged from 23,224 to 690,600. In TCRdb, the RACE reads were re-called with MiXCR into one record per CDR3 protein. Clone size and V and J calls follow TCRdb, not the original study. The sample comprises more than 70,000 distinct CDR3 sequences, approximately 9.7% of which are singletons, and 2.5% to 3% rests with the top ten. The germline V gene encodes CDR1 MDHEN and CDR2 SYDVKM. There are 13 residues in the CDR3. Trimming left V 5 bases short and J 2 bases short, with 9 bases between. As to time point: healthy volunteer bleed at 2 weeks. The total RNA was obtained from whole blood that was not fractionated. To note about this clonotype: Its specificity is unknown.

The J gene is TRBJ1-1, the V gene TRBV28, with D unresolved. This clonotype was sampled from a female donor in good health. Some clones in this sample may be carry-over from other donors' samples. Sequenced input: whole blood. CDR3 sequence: CASSPYRNTEAFF. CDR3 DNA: TGTGCCAGCAGTCCATACAGAAACACTGAAGCTTTCTTT.